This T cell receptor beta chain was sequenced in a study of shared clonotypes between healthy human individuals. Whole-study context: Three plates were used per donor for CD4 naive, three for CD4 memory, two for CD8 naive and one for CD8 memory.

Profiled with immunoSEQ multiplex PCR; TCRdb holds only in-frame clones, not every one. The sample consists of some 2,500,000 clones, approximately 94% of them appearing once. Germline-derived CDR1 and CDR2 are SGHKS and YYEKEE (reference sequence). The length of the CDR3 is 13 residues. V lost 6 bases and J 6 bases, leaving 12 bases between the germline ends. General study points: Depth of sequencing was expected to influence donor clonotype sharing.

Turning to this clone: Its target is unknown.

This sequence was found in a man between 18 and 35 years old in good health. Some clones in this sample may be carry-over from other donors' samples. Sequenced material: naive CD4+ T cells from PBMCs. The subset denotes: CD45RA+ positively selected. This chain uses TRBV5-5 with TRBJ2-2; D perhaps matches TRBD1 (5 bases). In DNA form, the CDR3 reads TGTGCCAGCAAACTACAGGTGTCCGGGGAGCTGTTTTTT. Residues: CASKLQVSGELFF.